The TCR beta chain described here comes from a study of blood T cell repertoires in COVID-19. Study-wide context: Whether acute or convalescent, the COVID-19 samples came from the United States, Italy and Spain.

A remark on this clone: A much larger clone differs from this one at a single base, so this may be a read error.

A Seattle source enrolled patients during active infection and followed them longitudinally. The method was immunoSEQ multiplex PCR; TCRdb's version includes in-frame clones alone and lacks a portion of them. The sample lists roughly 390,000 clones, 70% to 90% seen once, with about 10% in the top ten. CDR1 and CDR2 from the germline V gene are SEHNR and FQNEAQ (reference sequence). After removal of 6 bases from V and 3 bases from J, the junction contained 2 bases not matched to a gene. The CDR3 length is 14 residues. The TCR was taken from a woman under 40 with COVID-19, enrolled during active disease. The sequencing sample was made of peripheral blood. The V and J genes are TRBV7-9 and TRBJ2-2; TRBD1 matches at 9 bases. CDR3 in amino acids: CASSRDRDTGELFF. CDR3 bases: TGTGCCAGCAGTCGGGACAGGGACACCGGGGAGCTGTTTTTT.